Listed below are T cell receptor beta chains from one sample, sequenced in a study of beta chain features in type 1 diabetes. Produced via immunoSEQ multiplex PCR; TCRdb's table is partial and in-frame only. The top ten clones hold 0.015% of a sample with around 310,000 clones, approximately 10% of them seen once. The sequenced sample consisted of naive CD4+ T cells from blood. Every receptor here comes from a woman aged 30 to 39 in good health. Each CDR3 is given with its conserved first and last residue. The D gene is left open where the match is weak. Where a row states a size, it is once, few, many or the class of an expanded clone; other rows omit it.

d_call	v_call	clone_size	j_call	cdr3_aa	cdr3_nt
TRBD1	TRBV18	.	TRBJ1-5	CASSQQGNNQPQHF	TGTGCCAGCTCACAACAGGGGAACAATCAGCCCCAGCATTTT
.	TRBV15	few	TRBJ1-1	CATSSDSGVGTEAFF	TGTGCCACCAGCAGTGACTCAGGGGTTGGCACTGAAGCTTTCTTT
.	TRBV7-9	few	TRBJ2-3	CASSLRLGAGTDTQYF	TGTGCCAGCAGCTTACGCTTGGGGGCCGGCACAGATACGCAGTATTTT
.	TRBV7-2	few	TRBJ1-5	CASSLEDGGQPQHF	TGTGCCAGCAGCTTAGAGGACGGGGGGCAGCCCCAGCATTTT
.	TRBV18	few	TRBJ1-1	CASSPAGNTEAFF	TGTGCCAGCTCACCGGCGGGTAACACTGAAGCTTTCTTT
TRBD2	TRBV6-5	few	TRBJ2-7	CASSTGLASEQYF	TGTGCCAGCAGCACCGGACTAGCGTCCGAGCAGTACTTC
TRBD1	TRBV10-3	few	TRBJ2-3	CAISSGQDFTDTQYF	TGTGCCATCAGTTCAGGACAGGACTTCACAGATACGCAGTATTTT
TRBD1	TRBV25-1	.	TRBJ1-3	CASSVYRGSGNTIYF	TGTGCCAGCAGTGTCTACAGGGGCTCTGGAAACACCATATATTTT
.	TRBV11-2	few	TRBJ1-2	CASSLDRGYGYTF	TGTGCCAGCAGCTTAGATCGCGGCTATGGCTACACCTTC
TRBD2	TRBV4-3	.	TRBJ2-1	CASSQSSGTTWGNEQFF	TGCGCCAGCAGCCAGTCCTCCGGGACTACCTGGGGGAATGAGCAGTTCTTC
.	TRBV28	few	TRBJ2-5	CASTPEIMRETQYF	TGTGCCAGTACCCCGGAAATTATGAGGGAGACCCAGTACTTC
TRBD2	TRBV7-3	few	TRBJ2-1	CASSSLAGAYNEQFF	TGTGCCAGCAGCTCACTAGCGGGAGCCTACAATGAGCAGTTCTTC
TRBD1	TRBV28	few	TRBJ2-4	CASTPDRPLSKNIQYF	TGTGCCAGCACCCCGGACAGGCCCCTATCCAAAAACATTCAGTACTTC
.	TRBV7-9	few	TRBJ2-7	CASSLGQGMEQYF	TGTGCCAGCAGCTTAGGGCAGGGGATGGAGCAGTACTTC
.	TRBV28	few	TRBJ2-3	CASSSSPGSIVGDTQYF	TGTGCCAGCAGTTCCTCACCTGGGAGCATTGTAGGAGATACGCAGTATTTT
TRBD1	TRBV5-1	few	TRBJ2-7	CASSLDRGEQYF	TGCGCCAGCAGCTTAGACAGGGGCGAGCAGTACTTC
TRBD2	TRBV27	.	TRBJ2-1	CASSPRSSGNNEQFF	TGTGCCAGCAGTCCCCGGTCTAGCGGGAACAATGAGCAGTTCTTC
.	TRBV13	few	TRBJ2-7	CASSPIAESYEQYF	TGTGCCAGCAGCCCCATAGCGGAATCCTACGAGCAGTACTTC
TRBD1	TRBV6-5	few	TRBJ2-7	CASRYRDREVEQYF	TGTGCCAGCAGATACCGGGACAGGGAAGTCGAGCAGTACTTC
.	TRBV2	.	TRBJ2-5	CASSLEGEETQYF	TGTGCCAGCAGTTTAGAGGGTGAAGAGACCCAGTACTTC
.	TRBV7-3	.	TRBJ1-1	CASSFNGDTEAFF	TGTGCCAGCAGCTTCAACGGGGACACTGAAGCTTTCTTT
TRBD2	TRBV7-3	.	TRBJ2-3	CASSVLAGGTDTQYF	TGTGCCAGCAGCGTCCTAGCGGGGGGCACAGATACGCAGTATTTT
TRBD2	TRBV27	few	TRBJ2-1	CASSPGLAGNNEQFF	TGTGCCAGCAGTCCGGGACTAGCGGGAAACAATGAGCAGTTCTTC
TRBD1	TRBV25-1	few	TRBJ2-7	CASRGGQGAYEQYF	TGTGCCAGCAGGGGGGGACAGGGTGCCTACGAGCAGTACTTC
.	TRBV28	.	TRBJ1-2	CAIHNYGYTF	TGTGCCATCCATAACTATGGCTACACCTTC
.	TRBV6-5	few	TRBJ2-1	CASSYYRTPQQFF	TGTGCCAGCAGTTACTACAGAACCCCACAGCAGTTCTTC
.	TRBV7-3	few	TRBJ2-5	CASSYDIRETQYF	TGTGCCAGCAGCTACGACATCCGGGAGACCCAGTACTTC
TRBD2	TRBV9	few	TRBJ2-5	CASSPGLAGAGEQYF	TGTGCCAGCAGCCCCGGACTAGCGGGAGCGGGGGAGCAGTACTTC
.	TRBV6-1	few	TRBJ1-2	CASSPVNYGYTF	TGTGCCAGCAGTCCAGTGAACTATGGCTACACCTTC
TRBD2	TRBV4-1	few	TRBJ2-5	CASSQPSSGTQETQYF	TGCGCCAGCAGCCAACCCTCTAGCGGGACCCAAGAGACCCAGTACTTC
TRBD2	TRBV7-9	few	TRBJ2-5	CASSLALAGMETQYF	TGTGCCAGCAGCTTAGCGCTAGCGGGAATGGAGACCCAGTACTTC
.	TRBV29-1	few	TRBJ1-4	CSVTREAGEKLFF	TGCAGCGTCACCAGGGAAGCTGGGGAAAAACTGTTTTTT
.	TRBV9	.	TRBJ2-1	CASSAGGPGVEQFF	TGTGCCAGCAGCGCTGGGGGCCCCGGGGTTGAGCAGTTCTTC
TRBD1	TRBV10-3	few	TRBJ2-3	CATSQGASTDTQYF	TGTGCCACAAGTCAGGGGGCGAGCACAGATACGCAGTATTTT
.	TRBV5-6	.	TRBJ1-5	CASSLAPSQPQHF	TGTGCCAGCAGCTTGGCACCCAGTCAGCCCCAGCATTTT
TRBD1	TRBV11-2	.	TRBJ2-4	CASSLGQGEVQYF	TGTGCCAGCAGCTTAGGACAGGGAGAGGTTCAGTACTTC
TRBD1	TRBV29-1	.	TRBJ1-5	CSVGTGSNQPQHF	TGCAGCGTCGGGACAGGTAGCAATCAGCCCCAGCATTTT
TRBD1	TRBV25-1	few	TRBJ2-7	CASSSPPGQGSHEQYF	TGTGCCAGCAGTTCACCACCGGGACAGGGGTCTCACGAGCAGTACTTC
TRBD1	TRBV6-1	few	TRBJ1-2	CASSEGTGGGGYTF	TGTGCCAGCAGTGAAGGAACAGGGGGCGGTGGCTACACCTTC
TRBD2	TRBV10-3	.	TRBJ2-7	CAISDRGGSNEQYF	TGTGCCATCAGTGATCGGGGAGGGAGTAACGAGCAGTACTTC
.	TRBV7-3	.	TRBJ2-1	CASSLESGSYNEQFF	TGTGCCAGCAGCTTAGAAAGCGGCTCCTACAATGAGCAGTTCTTC